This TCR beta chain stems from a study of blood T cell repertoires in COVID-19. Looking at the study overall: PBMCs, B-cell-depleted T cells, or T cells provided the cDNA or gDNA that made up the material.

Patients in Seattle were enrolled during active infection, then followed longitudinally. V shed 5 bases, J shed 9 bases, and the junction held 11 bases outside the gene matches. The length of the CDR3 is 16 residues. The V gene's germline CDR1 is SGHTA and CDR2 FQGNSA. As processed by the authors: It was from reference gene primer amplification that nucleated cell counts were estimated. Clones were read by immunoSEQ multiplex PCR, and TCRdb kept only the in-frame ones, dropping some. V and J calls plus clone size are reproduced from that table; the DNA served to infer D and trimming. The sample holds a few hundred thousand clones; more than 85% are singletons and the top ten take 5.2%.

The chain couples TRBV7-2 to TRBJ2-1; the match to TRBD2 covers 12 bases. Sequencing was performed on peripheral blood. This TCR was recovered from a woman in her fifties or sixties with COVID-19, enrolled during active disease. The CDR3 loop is CASSQGLAGGTGEQFF. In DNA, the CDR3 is TGTGCCAGCAGCCAGGGACTAGCGGGTGGGACGGGTGAGCAGTTCTTC.